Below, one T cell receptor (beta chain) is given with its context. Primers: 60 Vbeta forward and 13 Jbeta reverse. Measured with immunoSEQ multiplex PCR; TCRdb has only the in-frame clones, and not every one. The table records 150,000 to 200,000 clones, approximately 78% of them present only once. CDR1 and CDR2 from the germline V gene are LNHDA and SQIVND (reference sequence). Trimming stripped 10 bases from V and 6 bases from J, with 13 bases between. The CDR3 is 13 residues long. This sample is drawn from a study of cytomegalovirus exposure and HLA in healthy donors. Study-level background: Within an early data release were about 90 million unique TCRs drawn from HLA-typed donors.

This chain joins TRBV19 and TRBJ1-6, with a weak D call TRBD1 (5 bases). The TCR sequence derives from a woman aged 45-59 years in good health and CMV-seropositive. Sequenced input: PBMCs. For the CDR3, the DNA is TGTGCCACTTCGACAGCGTCTAATTCACCCCTCCACTTT. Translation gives CATSTASNSPLHF.